One sample yielded the 6 T cell receptor beta chains listed below, sequenced in a study of blood T cell repertoires in COVID-19. TCRdb's table, derived via immunoSEQ multiplex PCR, lists solely in-frame clones and lacks some. In the table there are about 240,000 clones, 86% of which are singletons. The sample taken for sequencing was peripheral blood. The receptors here all came from a man in his fifties or sixties with acute or convalescent COVID-19.

The rearrangement joins TRBV6-5 to TRBJ1-3; D is unresolved. Deletions cut 6 bases from V and 4 bases from J, with 7 bases between. The CDR3 totals 12 residues. CDR1 and CDR2 from the germline V gene are MNHEY and SVGAGI. CDR3 in amino acids: CASSPRGNTIYF. The CDR3 DNA follows: TGTGCCAGCAGCCCCCGGGGAAACACCATATATTTT.

The CDR3 spells CASSSGQLEQYF. CDR3 coding DNA: TGTGCCAGCAGCTCGGGACAGCTCGAGCAGTACTTC. The J gene is TRBJ2-7, the V gene TRBV28; 7 bases agree with TRBD1. V shed 6 bases and J 6 bases; nucleotides not matched to a gene: 5. CDR3 length equals 12 residues. Germline assignment: CDR1 MDHEN and CDR2 SYDVKM.

The chain employs TRBV19 and TRBJ2-1; maybe TRBD1 (6 bases). The CDR3 loop spans 17 amino acids. Trimming shortened V by 4 bases and J by 1 base, and 17 bases separated the two germline ends. Germline-derived CDR1 and CDR2 are LNHDA and SQIVND (reference sequence). In DNA, the CDR3 is TGTGCCAGTAGTACCACAGGGAGAGCCGTTTCCTACAATGAGCAGTTCTTC. The encoded protein is CASSTTGRAVSYNEQFF. The full variable domain, with the rest looked up from reference TRBV19 and TRBJ2-1, is DGGITQSPKYLFRKEGQNVTLSCEQNLNHDAMYWYRQDPGQGLRLIYYSQIVNDFQKGDIAEGYSVSREKKESFPLTVTSAQKNPTAFYLCASSTTGRAVSYNEQFFGPGTRLTVL.

This clone has more than one count but fewer than ten. The rearrangement uses TRBV4-3 and TRBJ1-1; D remains ambiguous. V was pared by 0 bases and J by 4 bases, with 9 bases between. Germline-derived CDR1 and CDR2 are LGHNA and YSLEER. CDR3 size: 14 residues. The CDR3 DNA is TGCGCCAGCAGCCAAGATCGGGCGGGCACTGAAGCTTTCTTT. Amino acid sequence: CASSQDRAGTEAFF.

CDR3 nucleotide sequence: TGTGCCAGCAGTTACTCGACAGCGCCCGTTTCCTATGGCTACACCTTC. Its translation is CASSYSTAPVSYGYTF. The J gene is TRBJ1-2, the V gene TRBV6-2 or TRBV6-3; tentative D call: TRBD1 (5 bases). Trimming removed 0 bases from V and 4 bases from J, with 15 bases in between. CDR1 and CDR2 (germline): MNHEY, SVGEGT. The CDR3 is 16 residues long.

This clone has only one observation. This chain links TRBV28 with TRBJ2-7, with 8 bases that match TRBD1. The ends lost 8 bases at V and 3 bases at J; junction bases unmatched: 6. The CDR3 runs 13 residues. Germline CDR1 and CDR2: MDHEN and SYDVKM. CDR3 DNA sequence: TGTGCCAGCCTGGACAGGGCCTTCTACGAGCAGTACTTC. It yields the protein CASLDRAFYEQYF.